One and the same sample provided the 30 T cell receptor beta chains below, sequenced in a study of blood T cell repertoires in COVID-19. Sequencing used immunoSEQ multiplex PCR; TCRdb keeps in-frame clones, though not all of them. The sample has some 180,000 clones, roughly 80% seen once. The sample consisted of PBMCs or T cells enriched from blood (not recorded which). These receptors were obtained from a man aged 55 to 70 who had been exposed to COVID-19.

The chain uses TRBV10-2 and TRBJ1-5, with unresolved D. The CDR3 sequence is 13 residues long. The V and J ends lost 7 bases and 3 bases respectively, with 10 bases between them. Per the germline V gene, CDR1 is WSHSY and CDR2 is SAAADI. CDR3 region: CASTRAFNQPQHF. CDR3 in DNA: TGCGCCAGCACGCGGGCCTTCAATCAGCCCCAGCATTTT.

The V call is TRBV29-1, the J call TRBJ1-1; D is perhaps TRBD1 (5 bases). The germline V gene encodes CDR1 SQVTM and CDR2 ANQGSEA. The CDR3 sequence is 11 residues long. The CDR3 nucleotides are TGCACCGGGGGTTACGAGACTGAAGCTTTCTTT. Its translation: CTGGYETEAFF.

CDR3 in DNA: TGTGCCAGCAGCTTAGTAGAGAGCAGGGGGCCAACGGAGACCCAGTACTTC. The encoded protein is CASSLVESRGPTETQYF. J is TRBJ2-5 and V is TRBV7-2; 8 bases match TRBD1. V lost 1 base, J lost 5 bases, and 12 bases stayed unmatched. Germline V CDR1 and CDR2: SGHTA, FQGNSA. The CDR3 totals 17 residues.

The gene calls are TRBV7-2 and TRBJ1-1, with a tentative D call TRBD1 (5 bases). This CDR3 region has 15 residues. Germline loops: CDR1 SGHTA, CDR2 FQGNSA. The V end lost 4 bases, the J end lost 3 bases, and 15 bases lay between the germline ends. The CDR3 spells CASSYGGSRDTEAFF. CDR3 in DNA: TGTGCCAGCAGCTATGGGGGGAGCCGGGACACTGAAGCTTTCTTT.

The chain couples TRBV28 to TRBJ2-1, with 8 nucleotides matching TRBD2. The germline V gene has CDR1 MDHEN and CDR2 SYDVKM. CDR3 length: 14 residues. With V trimmed by 7 bases and J by 0 bases, 2 bases remained unmatched. CDR3 in DNA: TGTGCCAGCAACAGCGGGAGCTCCTACAATGAGCAGTTCTTC. It translates to CASNSGSSYNEQFF.

The chain joins TRBV6-5 to TRBJ1-3, with a possible D match to TRBD1 (6 bases). In germline, CDR1 is MNHEY, CDR2 SVGAGI. The V end was cut by 6 bases, the J end by 0 bases, with 9 bases between. There are 14 residues in the CDR3. The CDR3 is CASRSRGSGNTIYF. CDR3 sequence (DNA): TGTGCCAGCAGATCCAGGGGCTCTGGAAACACCATATATTTT.

Only one count was recorded for this clone. The J gene is TRBJ2-6, the V gene TRBV24-1; 8 positions match TRBD1. This CDR3 comprises 19 residues. Germline V gives CDR1 KGHDR, CDR2 SFDVKD. Trimming cost V 2 bases and J 0 bases; bases outside gene matches: 8. CDR3 protein: CATSDSGTGTFSGANVLTF. The CDR3 DNA reads as TGTGCCACCAGTGATTCCGGGACAGGTACCTTCTCTGGGGCCAACGTCCTGACTTTC.

The gene calls are TRBV30 and TRBJ1-1; D gene ambiguous. CDR1 is GTSNPN and CDR2 is SVGIG in the germline V gene (reference sequence). V dropped 4 bases and J dropped 1 base, with 10 bases sitting between them. CDR3 length: 13 residues. CDR3 loop: CAWTFGKNTEAFF. CDR3 in DNA: TGTGCCTGGACCTTCGGGAAGAACACTGAAGCTTTCTTT.

The chain is built from TRBV5-4 and TRBJ2-7; the match to TRBD1 covers 9 bases. This CDR3 is built from 14 residues. Germline V lookup: CDR1 SGHNT, CDR2 YYREEE (reference sequence). Trimming took 4 bases from V and 4 from J; bases not matched to a gene: 6. The CDR3 is CASSPGQGRYEQYF. CDR3 nucleotides: TGTGCCAGCAGCCCGGGACAGGGTCGTTACGAGCAGTACTTC.

CDR3 in DNA: TGTGCCTGGGTCGGGTACGGGGACACTGAAGCTTTCTTT. Protein product: CAWVGYGDTEAFF. V gene TRBV30 combines with J gene TRBJ1-1; D uncertain. Germline-derived CDR1 and CDR2 are GTSNPN and SVGIG (reference sequence). This CDR3 is built from 13 residues. The V and J ends lost 5 bases and 3 bases respectively, with 13 bases between them.

This clone was counted once. The rearrangement uses TRBV28 and TRBJ2-7, with 9 bases lining up with TRBD2. The V segment lost 10 bases and the J segment 3 bases; nucleotides outside the gene matches: 10. This CDR3 comprises 14 residues. In germline, CDR1 is MDHEN, CDR2 SYDVKM. CDR3 amino acids: CATLRSGSIYEQYF. The CDR3 nucleotides are TGTGCCACCCTGCGTAGCGGGAGCATCTACGAGCAGTACTTC.

The gene calls are TRBV7-6 and TRBJ1-1; 8 bases are a match to TRBD1. With 5 bases clipped from V and 4 bases from J, the junction kept 6 bases outside the gene matches. This CDR3 is built from 14 residues. In germline, CDR1 is SGHVS, CDR2 FNYEAQ. In DNA form, the CDR3 reads TGTGCCAGCAGCATTTCAGGGGGCGGCACTGAAGCTTTCTTT. Its protein product is CASSISGGGTEAFF.

The table lists this clone with a few counts. V gene TRBV19 combines with J gene TRBJ2-1; D is possibly TRBD2 (6 bases). Germline lookup yields CDR1 LNHDA and CDR2 SQIVND (reference sequence). The CDR3 length is 15 residues. Trimming shortened V by 3 bases and J by 5 bases, and 14 bases separated the two germline ends. The CDR3 DNA follows: TGTGCCAGTAGTATCGGGGGTCTACCCAACAATGAGCAGTTCTTC. Translation gives CASSIGGLPNNEQFF. The full variable domain, completed using reference TRBV19 and TRBJ2-1, is DGGITQSPKYLFRKEGQNVTLSCEQNLNHDAMYWYRQDPGQGLRLIYYSQIVNDFQKGDIAEGYSVSREKKESFPLTVTSAQKNPTAFYLCASSIGGLPNNEQFFGPGTRLTVL.

This clone has ten or more counts. The chain joins TRBV2 to TRBJ2-7; D uncertain. From germline, CDR1 is SNHLY and CDR2 FYNNEI. V lost 4 bases and J lost 7, with 17 bases in between. The length of the CDR3 is 14 residues. DNA of the CDR3: TGTGCCAGCAGTGTGTCTACGGAACCTAGGGAGCAGTACTTC. The encoded protein is CASSVSTEPREQYF.

In its sample, this clone was seen a few times. This sequence joins TRBV7-2 and TRBJ2-7; D is perhaps TRBD2 (5 bases). The germline V gene encodes CDR1 SGHTA and CDR2 FQGNSA. The CDR3 consists of 13 residues. V was pared by 3 bases and J by 7 bases, with 13 bases between. The CDR3 loop is CASSFGPGGEQYF. CDR3 sequence (DNA): TGTGCCAGCAGCTTCGGACCCGGAGGAGAGCAGTACTTC.

J is TRBJ1-2 and V is TRBV28, with 11 nucleotides matching TRBD1. The CDR3 is 16 residues long. Trimming cost V 4 bases and J 4 bases; bases outside gene matches: 8. CDR1 MDHEN and CDR2 SYDVKM come from the germline V gene. This chain's CDR3 is CASSSRDRGFSYGYTF. For the CDR3, the DNA is TGTGCCAGCAGTTCCCGGGACAGGGGGTTTTCCTATGGCTACACCTTC.

About this clone itself: Other DNA sequences in this specimen translate into the identical CDR3. The chain recombines TRBV30 with TRBJ1-3; D is perhaps TRBD1 (6 bases). V was cut by 0 bases and J by 4 bases, with 7 bases left in between. Germline values: CDR1 GTSNPN, CDR2 SVGIG (reference sequence). The CDR3 sequence is 13 residues long. The CDR3 sequence is CAWSVQGGNTIYF. The CDR3 DNA reads TGTGCCTGGAGTGTACAGGGCGGAAACACCATATATTTT.

This clone was found a few times. V usage is TRBV3-1 (or the pseudogene TRBV3-2) and J usage is TRBJ1-2; TRBD1 matches 10 bases. The J segment lost 0 bases and the V segment lost 2 bases, leaving 21 bases of the junction unmatched. CDR3 size: 22 residues. Germline values: CDR1 LGHDT, CDR2 YNNKEL (reference sequence). In DNA, the CDR3 is TGTGCCAGCAGCCAATTACTTCCGGGACAGGGGCAGCGTACGAGTTCTAACTATGGCTACACCTTC. It encodes CASSQLLPGQGQRTSSNYGYTF.

The chain couples TRBV6-6 to TRBJ1-3, with 7 nucleotides matching TRBD1. CDR1 is MNHNY, CDR2 SVGAGI, per germline (reference sequence). V shed 4 bases and J 4 bases; nucleotides not matched to a gene: 4. The length of the CDR3 is 14 residues. The CDR3 sequence: CASSSQGKGNTIYF. The CDR3 coding sequence is TGTGCCAGCAGTTCACAGGGGAAAGGAAACACCATATATTTT.

The J gene is TRBJ1-6, the V gene TRBV19; 7 positions agree with TRBD1. Germline CDR1 and CDR2: LNHDA and SQIVND (reference sequence). V lost 7 bases, J lost 7 bases, and 7 bases stayed unmatched. The CDR3 has 14 residues. CDR3 nucleotide sequence: TGTGCCAGTACCAGTGGGACAGCAAATTCACCCCTCCACTTT. It is translated as CASTSGTANSPLHF.

This sequence joins TRBV19 and TRBJ2-2, with TRBD2 matching 9 bases. Trimming at V came to 7 bases and at J to 1 base, leaving 10 bases not matched to a gene. Looked up from germline, CDR1 is LNHDA and CDR2 is SQIVND (reference sequence). This CDR3 comprises 17 residues. CDR3 protein: CASTVRGLARNTGELFF. In nucleotides, the CDR3 is TGTGCCAGTACCGTCCGAGGACTAGCGAGGAACACCGGGGAGCTGTTTTTT.

A few counts support this clone. This chain connects TRBV12-5 to TRBJ2-7; no clear D. Per the germline V gene, CDR1 is LGHNT and CDR2 is FRNRAP. V lost 1 base, J lost 3 bases, and 7 bases lay in between. The CDR3 contains 13 residues. CDR3 in DNA: TGTGCTAGTGGTTTGGGGCCGGGCTACGAGCAGTACTTC. This encodes CASGLGPGYEQYF.

The V and J genes are TRBV7-2 and TRBJ1-2; 10 nucleotides align to TRBD1. Germline V gives CDR1 SGHTA, CDR2 FQGNSA. The CDR3 loop spans 16 amino acids. Trimming removed 3 bases from V and 7 bases from J; junction bases left unmatched: 11. CDR3 region: CASSFSTNGQGGGYTF. The DNA of the CDR3 is TGTGCCAGCAGCTTCTCAACTAATGGACAGGGGGGTGGCTACACCTTC.

This clone was picked up one time. The chain recombines TRBV19 with TRBJ2-2; 12 bases line up with TRBD2. Germline assignment: CDR1 LNHDA and CDR2 SQIVND (reference sequence). This CDR3 spans 15 amino acids. The trim removed 6 bases at V and 5 bases at J, leaving 4 bases unmatched. For the CDR3, the DNA is TGTGCCAGTAGCACCGGGACTAGCGGGACCGGGGAGCTGTTTTTT. Its protein product is CASSTGTSGTGELFF.

The rearrangement uses TRBV5-5 and TRBJ1-2, with 7 positions matching TRBD1. V lost 4 bases, J lost 4 bases, and 4 bases stayed unmatched. Germline lookup yields CDR1 SGHKS and CDR2 YYEKEE (reference sequence). This CDR3 spans 13 amino acids. This chain's CDR3 is CASSPTGAYGYTF. CDR3 DNA: TGTGCCAGCAGCCCCACAGGGGCCTATGGCTACACCTTC.

The V call is TRBV27, the J call TRBJ1-2, with 10 bases lining up with TRBD1. With V trimmed by 5 bases and J by 0 bases, 12 bases remained unmatched. The CDR3 extends over 18 amino acids. Germline values: CDR1 MNHEY, CDR2 SMNVEV (reference sequence). CDR3 DNA: TGTGCCAGCAGTGGTAGGGGGACAGGGGCGTTAGCTAACTATGGCTACACCTTC. Amino acid sequence: CASSGRGTGALANYGYTF.

The V and J genes are TRBV28 and TRBJ1-2; D might be TRBD1 (6 bases). Trimming took off 6 bases at V and 2 bases at J, with 16 bases between the two ends. Germline V CDR1 and CDR2: MDHEN, SYDVKM. This CDR3 is built from 15 residues. CDR3 loop: CASRPGGGKNYGYTF. Here the CDR3 DNA reads TGTGCCAGCAGGCCGGGGGGGGGCAAGAACTATGGCTACACCTTC.

The V gene is TRBV30, the J gene TRBJ2-3; 9 nucleotides agree with TRBD2. The germline V gene has CDR1 GTSNPN and CDR2 SVGIG (reference sequence). This CDR3 is 13 amino acids long. J was trimmed by 4 bases and V by 7 bases; bases with no gene match: 6. DNA of the CDR3: TGTGCCTCCGCCGGCGGGAGGGCAGATACGCAGTATTTT. Translation: CASAGGRADTQYF. Using reference TRBV30 and TRBJ2-3 for the parts outside the CDR3, the full variable domain is SQTIHQWPATLVQPVGSPLSLECTVEGTSNPNLYWYRQAAGRGLQLLFYSVGIGQISSEVPQNLSASRPQDRQFILSSKKLLLSDSGFYLCASAGGRADTQYFGPGTRLTVL.

This sequence joins TRBV11-3 and TRBJ2-5; 13 nucleotides agree with TRBD2. V gave up 5 bases and J gave up 5 bases; unmatched junction bases: 11. The germline gives CDR1 SGHNT, CDR2 YENEEA. The CDR3 loop spans 17 amino acids. The CDR3 nucleotides are TGTGCCAGCAGCCCAGGACTAGCGGGGGACCCCCGCGAGACCCAGTACTTC. Translation gives CASSPGLAGDPRETQYF.

The CDR3 nucleotides are TGTGCCAGCAGCCAATCAGGACAGGGGGATGAAAAACTGTTTTTT. Translating it yields CASSQSGQGDEKLFF. V usage is TRBV4-2 and J usage is TRBJ1-4; 10 bases fit TRBD1. Germline CDR1 is LGHNA and CDR2 is YNFKEQ. The CDR3 has 15 residues. V dropped 2 bases and J dropped 6; count of bases not matched to a gene: 3.